The next 27 T cell receptor beta chains were all read from a single sample in a study of STAT5B mutations in CD4+ large granular lymphocyte leukemia (dated by TCRdb to between 2021 and 2024). The library was generated by the immunoSEQ multiplex PCR assay. The clones in this table, taken by TCRdb from immuneACCESS, are in-frame only. Not every clone is retained; where verified, under half of the shortfall comes from an unresolved V gene, and the cause of the rest is unknown. Across this sample there are nearly 45,000 clones, with about 86% seen only once. Together, the top ten hold 2.6% of the sample. Sequenced input: CD4+ T cells from blood buffy coats. The receptor source for this set is a human donor in good health.

This clone was detected only once. The chain employs TRBV5-1 and TRBJ1-1; D might be TRBD1 (5 bases). CDR1 and CDR2 (germline): SGHRS, YFSETQ. The CDR3 covers 16 residues. The V gene lost 4 bases and the J gene lost 0 bases, with 16 bases spanning the gap. Here the CDR3 DNA reads TGCGCCAGCAGCCCGAGACAGCCGTACATGAACACTGAAGCTTTCTTT. Residues: CASSPRQPYMNTEAFF. Together with reference TRBV5-1 and TRBJ1-1, the CDR3 gives the full variable domain: KAGVTQTPRYLIKTRGQQVTLSCSPISGHRSVSWYQQTPGQGLQFLFEYFSETQRNKGNFPGRFSGRQFSNSRSEMNVSTLELGDSALYLCASSPRQPYMNTEAFFGQGTRLTVV.

This chain uses TRBV4-1 with TRBJ2-7; D gene ambiguous. CDR3 size: 13 residues. V was pared by 0 bases and J by 6 bases, with 9 bases between. The germline V gene has CDR1 MGHRA and CDR2 YSYEKL. CDR3 in amino acids: CASSQEVTFEQYF. The CDR3 bases are TGCGCCAGCAGCCAAGAGGTGACCTTCGAGCAGTACTTC.

V and J are TRBV7-2 and TRBJ2-5; 11 bases are a match to TRBD2. The CDR3 contains 16 residues. Germline V lookup: CDR1 SGHTA, CDR2 FQGNSA. The ends lost 0 bases at V and 5 bases at J; junction bases unmatched: 5. The CDR3 reads CASSLARTSGRETQYF. The CDR3, as DNA: TGTGCCAGCAGCTTAGCGCGGACTAGCGGGCGGGAGACCCAGTACTTC.

The rearrangement uses TRBV30 and TRBJ1-3; D unresolved. The germline V and J ends were trimmed by 1 base and 3 bases, with 7 bases remaining between them. This CDR3 comprises 13 residues. CDR1 is GTSNPN, CDR2 SVGIG, per germline (reference sequence). CDR3 in DNA: TGTGCCTGGAGTGATCAGAGTGGAAACACCATATATTTT. Protein sequence: CAWSDQSGNTIYF.

This chain joins TRBV9 and TRBJ2-5, with a weak D call TRBD2 (7 bases). CDR3 length equals 17 residues. The germline V gene encodes CDR1 SGDLS and CDR2 YYNGEE. Trimming cost V 0 bases and J 1 base, with 16 bases left between them. The CDR3 bases are TGTGCCAGCAGCGTAGGGGGGAGGGGAGGGGGCCAAGAGACCCAGTACTTC. This codes for CASSVGGRGGGQETQYF.

V gene TRBV4-3 combines with J gene TRBJ2-1; TRBD2 matches at 7 bases. Germline lookup yields CDR1 LGHNA and CDR2 YSLEER. V lost 0 bases, J lost 7 bases, and 3 bases stayed unmatched. The CDR3 loop spans 14 amino acids. CDR3 region: CASSQDPGGNEQFF. DNA of the CDR3: TGCGCCAGCAGCCAAGATCCCGGGGGGAATGAGCAGTTCTTC.

V is TRBV6-6 and J is TRBJ1-1, with 8 bases fitting TRBD1. The CDR3 consists of 16 residues. Germline V gene data show CDR1 as MNHNY and CDR2 as SVGAGI (reference sequence). The V segment lost 1 base and the J segment 1 base; nucleotides outside the gene matches: 5. The CDR3 sequence is CASSYLPGQENTEAFF. The CDR3 DNA reads TGTGCCAGCAGTTACTTACCGGGACAGGAGAACACTGAAGCTTTCTTT.

This chain uses TRBV27 with TRBJ2-1; 9 bases line up with TRBD1. Trimming took 5 bases from V and 7 from J; bases not matched to a gene: 9. Germline assignment: CDR1 MNHEY and CDR2 SMNVEV (reference sequence). CDR3 size: 15 residues. The CDR3 loop reads CASSPHRTGENEQFF. For the CDR3, the DNA is TGTGCCAGCAGTCCCCATCGGACAGGGGAGAATGAGCAGTTCTTC.

The chain has TRBV5-4 and TRBJ2-1; TRBD2 aligns across 12 bases. Germline CDR1 reads SGHNT; CDR2 reads YYREEE (reference sequence). The CDR3 extends over 17 amino acids. V lost 4 bases and J lost 8; bases outside the gene matches: 13. The CDR3 DNA follows: TGTGCCAGCAGCCCACCCCCACTAGCGGGAGGTCGTGATGAGCAGTTCTTC. Its protein is CASSPPPLAGGRDEQFF.

The rearrangement joins TRBV28 to TRBJ1-1; the D gene is possibly TRBD1 (6 bases). The V and J ends lost 4 bases and 0 bases respectively, with 9 bases between them. Germline V gene sequence: CDR1 MDHEN, CDR2 SYDVKM. The CDR3 spans 14 residues. The CDR3 protein is CASSSTGMNTEAFF. The CDR3 nucleotides read TGTGCCAGCAGTTCCACAGGGATGAACACTGAAGCTTTCTTT.

The CDR3 DNA reads TGCAGCGTGGGAAACCCGGGGAATTCACCCCTCCACTTT. Protein product: CSVGNPGNSPLHF. The chain recombines TRBV29-1 with TRBJ1-6; D not certain. The CDR3 runs 13 residues. The V gene's germline CDR1 is SQVTM and CDR2 ANQGSEA. V was pared by 6 bases and J by 7 bases, with 13 bases between. The full variable domain, its missing parts supplied by reference TRBV29-1 and TRBJ1-6, is SAVISQKPSRDICQRGTSLTIQCQVDSQVTMMFWYRQQPGQSLTLIATANQGSEATYESGFVIDKFPISRPNLTFSTLTVSNMSPEDSSIYLCSVGNPGNSPLHFGNGTRLTVT.

The chain employs TRBV7-8 and TRBJ1-2, with D perhaps TRBD1 (5 bases). Trimming left V 5 bases short and J 2 bases short, with 21 bases between. The CDR3 has 17 residues. The germline V gene encodes CDR1 SGHVS and CDR2 FQNEAQ. The CDR3 DNA sequence: TGTGCCAGCAGCCCCCGGATTCCCGACAGTTCGAACTATGGCTACACCTTC. It specifies CASSPRIPDSSNYGYTF.

The chain is built from TRBV18 and TRBJ1-5, with D maybe TRBD1 (6 bases). Germline V gene sequence: CDR1 KGHSH, CDR2 LQKENI. The CDR3 consists of 13 residues. Trimming pared 5 bases from V and 7 bases from J, leaving 12 bases between. CDR3 bases: TGTGCCAGCTCATTAGACAGGAAACAGCCCCAGCATTTT. Its translation is CASSLDRKQPQHF.

The chain carries TRBV29-1 and TRBJ1-1, with a weak D call TRBD1 (6 bases). The ends were cut back, 7 bases at V and 0 bases at J, with 9 bases in the middle. This CDR3 has 12 residues. CDR1 and CDR2 from the germline V gene are SQVTM and ANQGSEA. This CDR3 is CSGGTMNTEAFF. CDR3 DNA sequence: TGCAGCGGAGGGACAATGAACACTGAAGCTTTCTTT.

The DNA for the CDR3 is TGTGCCAGCAGCCAAGATCTGCCCCCGGTGGGGGGACGCTACGAGCAGTACTTC. This translates into CASSQDLPPVGGRYEQYF. This chain connects TRBV14 to TRBJ2-7; TRBD2 is a possible D gene (6 bases). The CDR3 loop spans 18 amino acids. V lost 0 bases and J 3 bases, leaving 21 bases between the germline ends. Germline V lookup: CDR1 SGHDN, CDR2 FVKESK. Drawing the rest from reference TRBV14 and TRBJ2-7, the complete variable domain is EAGVTQFPSHSVIEKGQTVTLRCDPISGHDNLYWYRRVMGKEIKFLLHFVKESKQDESGMPNNRFLAERTGGTYSTLKVQPAELEDSGVYFCASSQDLPPVGGRYEQYFGPGTRLTVT.

The rearrangement uses TRBV19 and TRBJ1-2, with TRBD1 identical over 9 bases. The CDR3 has 17 residues. Per germline, CDR1 LNHDA and CDR2 SQIVND (reference sequence). V shed 5 bases, J shed 4 bases, and the junction held 14 bases outside the gene matches. The CDR3 DNA follows: TGTGCCAGTAGTGCCAGGAGGACAGGGGCGATGGTCTATGGCTACACCTTC. This codes for CASSARRTGAMVYGYTF.

The chain recombines TRBV30 with TRBJ1-1; possible D gene TRBD1, 5 bases. The CDR3 spans 14 residues. Trimming pared 2 bases from V and 6 bases from J, leaving 16 bases between. CDR1 and CDR2 (germline): GTSNPN, SVGIG (reference sequence). The CDR3 DNA is TGTGCCTGGAGTCTGGGGTACGTGGGGGCTGAAGCTTTCTTT. Translating gives CAWSLGYVGAEAFF.

The chain uses TRBV18 and TRBJ2-5; TRBD2 agrees at 7 bases. Germline V gene lookup returns CDR1 KGHSH and CDR2 LQKENI. The length of the CDR3 is 14 residues. Trimming removed 0 bases from V and 9 bases from J; junction bases left unmatched: 7. CDR3 amino acids: CASSPPGEGRAQYF. In DNA form, the CDR3 reads TGTGCCAGCTCACCACCGGGAGAGGGGAGGGCCCAGTACTTC.

V is TRBV29-1 and J is TRBJ2-5, with D possibly called TRBD1 or TRBD2 (5 bases each). The CDR3 has 15 amino acids. The ends were cut back, 6 bases at V and 2 bases at J, with 19 bases in the middle. CDR1 is SQVTM, CDR2 ANQGSEA, per germline. In DNA form, the CDR3 reads TGCAGCGTGCTCCCCCCCGGGACGCGGCAAGAGACCCAGTACTTC. This translates into CSVLPPGTRQETQYF.

The genes are TRBV15 and TRBJ2-5; possibly TRBD1 or TRBD2 for D (5 bases each). The length of the CDR3 is 16 residues. V was cut by 5 bases and J by 5 bases, with 21 bases left in between. Germline V CDR1 and CDR2: LNHNV, YYDKDF (reference sequence). CDR3 amino acids: CATSGQSGSWTETQYF. In DNA form, the CDR3 reads TGTGCCACCAGCGGCCAGTCAGGGAGTTGGACCGAGACCCAGTACTTC.

This chain joins TRBV5-1 and TRBJ2-7, with 9 bases identical to TRBD1. The germline CDR1 and CDR2 sequences are SGHRS and YFSETQ. The V and J ends lost 4 bases and 2 bases, in that order; junction bases with no gene match: 10. This CDR3 comprises 16 residues. CDR3: CASSPGLGQGTYEQYF. For the CDR3, the DNA is TGCGCCAGCAGCCCCGGTTTGGGACAGGGTACCTACGAGCAGTACTTC.

This chain links TRBV5-1 with TRBJ2-1, with 9 positions matching TRBD2. V lost 4 bases, J lost 3 bases, and 8 bases stayed unmatched. CDR1 and CDR2 from the germline V gene are SGHRS and YFSETQ. The CDR3 contains 16 residues. The CDR3 loop is CASSVRLAGSYNEQFF. The CDR3 coding sequence is TGCGCCAGCAGCGTCCGCCTAGCGGGAAGCTACAATGAGCAGTTCTTC.

In this sample, this clone turned up once. The rearrangement joins TRBV18 to TRBJ2-7; 7 bases are a match to TRBD2. Germline assignment: CDR1 KGHSH and CDR2 LQKENI. CDR3 length equals 16 residues. After removal of 5 bases from V and 1 base from J, the junction contained 11 bases not matched to a gene. The CDR3 sequence: CASSTRSAGNSYEQYF. The CDR3 coding sequence is TGTGCCAGCTCAACCCGGTCAGCGGGGAATTCCTACGAGCAGTACTTC. Full variable domain (rest looked up from reference TRBV18 and TRBJ2-7): NAGVMQNPRHLVRRRGQEARLRCSPMKGHSHVYWYRQLPEEGLKFMVYLQKENIIDESGMPKERFSAEFPKEGPSILRIQQVVRGDSAAYFCASSTRSAGNSYEQYFGPGTRLTVT.

The rearrangement links TRBV7-9 to TRBJ2-7; 8 bases agree with TRBD1. The CDR3 sequence is 13 residues long. Germline CDR1 and CDR2: SEHNR and FQNEAQ (reference sequence). V shed 7 bases, J shed 6 bases, and the junction held 8 bases outside the gene matches. The CDR3 is CASMTGAGSEQYF. CDR3 coding DNA: TGTGCCAGCATGACAGGGGCCGGGAGCGAGCAGTACTTC.

The chain has TRBV2 and TRBJ2-2; tentative D call: TRBD1 (5 bases). Germline V gene data show CDR1 as SNHLY and CDR2 as FYNNEI. The CDR3 is 14 amino acids. Trimming cost V 6 bases and J 3 bases, with 11 bases left between them. CDR3 in DNA: TGTGCCAGCAGCCTGCAGGGATACACCGGGGAGCTGTTTTTT. Translated: CASSLQGYTGELFF.

The chain combines TRBV4-3 with TRBJ2-1, with 13 nucleotides matching TRBD2. The CDR3 covers 17 residues. The germline V gene encodes CDR1 LGHNA and CDR2 YSLEER. The ends lost 0 bases at V and 10 bases at J; junction bases unmatched: 9. In DNA, the CDR3 is TGCGCCAGCAGCCAAGATTCTTGGGGACTAGCGGGAAGCGAGCAGTTCTTC. This translates into CASSQDSWGLAGSEQFF.

The chain recombines TRBV7-9 with TRBJ1-1; D unresolved. Germline V gene sequence: CDR1 SEHNR, CDR2 FQNEAQ (reference sequence). Trimming removed 2 bases at V and 1 base at J, with 5 bases between. The CDR3 covers 13 residues. The CDR3 DNA reads as TGTGCCAGCAGCTTATTCGAGAACACTGAAGCTTTCTTT. As protein: CASSLFENTEAFF.